This T cell receptor (beta chain) was captured in a study of a mutant IDH1 vaccine in newly diagnosed glioma. Across the whole study: Following radiotherapy alone, or alongside temozolomide cycles, vaccination was started after an interval of 4-6 weeks. General observations from the study: Altogether, roughly 93% of patients exhibited vaccine-induced immune responses. Shifts in the top peripheral T cell clonotypes seemed unrelated to pseudoprogression.

Described time point: week 35, safety follow-up. Mutant IDH1 20-mer peptide, at 300 ug, made up each vaccine dose, with topical imiquimod. Sequencing was performed with immunoSEQ multiplex PCR; in TCRdb, only in-frame clones are kept and a portion is missing. The sample yields around 45,000 clones, 88% seen once. The CDR3 length is 18 residues. V gave up 0 bases and J gave up 6 bases, with 21 bases separating them. Of note for this clone: Its antigen is still unknown.

Sequencing was performed on PBMCs, taken from a glioma patient whose treatment included an IDH1 peptide vaccine. This TCR came from a woman aged 40 to 50 with glioma. The chain is built from TRBV23-1 and TRBJ1-5, with a weak D call TRBD1 (5 bases). TRBV23-1 is an ORF; its function is uncertain. CDR3 loop: CASSQSFRDPRVGQPQHF. The CDR3 DNA reads TGCGCCAGCAGTCAATCTTTCAGGGACCCCCGGGTTGGTCAGCCCCAGCATTTT.